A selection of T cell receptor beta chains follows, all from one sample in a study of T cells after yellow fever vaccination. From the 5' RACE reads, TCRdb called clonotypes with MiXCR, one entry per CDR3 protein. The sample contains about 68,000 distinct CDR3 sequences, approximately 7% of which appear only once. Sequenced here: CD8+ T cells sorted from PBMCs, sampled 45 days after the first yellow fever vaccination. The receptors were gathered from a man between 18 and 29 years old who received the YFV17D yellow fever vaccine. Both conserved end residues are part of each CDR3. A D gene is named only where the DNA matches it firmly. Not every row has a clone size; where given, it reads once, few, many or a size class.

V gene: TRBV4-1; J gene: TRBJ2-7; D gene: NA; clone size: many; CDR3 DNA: TGCGCCAGCAGCCAACCAGGGGCCTCGGAAAAGTACTTC; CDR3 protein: CASSQPGASEKYF
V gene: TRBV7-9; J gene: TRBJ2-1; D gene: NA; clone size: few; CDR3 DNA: TGTGCCGGAGGTAGGGGGGAGCTCTACAATGAGCAGTTCTTC; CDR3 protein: CAGGRGELYNEQFF
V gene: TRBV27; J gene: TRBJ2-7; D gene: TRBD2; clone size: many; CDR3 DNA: TGTGCCAGCAGTTCGGGACTAGCGGGGGCTTCTACCTACGAGCAGTACTTC; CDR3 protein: CASSSGLAGASTYEQYF
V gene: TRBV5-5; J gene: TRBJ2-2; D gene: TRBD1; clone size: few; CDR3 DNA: TGTGCCAGCAGCTTCGACAGGGAATCGGACACCGGGGAGCTGTTTTTT; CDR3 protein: CASSFDRESDTGELFF
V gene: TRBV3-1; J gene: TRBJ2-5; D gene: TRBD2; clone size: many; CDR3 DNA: TGTGCCAGCAGCCAAGAGGGCGGGGGGGCCAAAGAGACCCAGTACTTC; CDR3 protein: CASSQEGGGAKETQYF
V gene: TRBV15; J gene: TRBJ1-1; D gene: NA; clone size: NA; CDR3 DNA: TGTGCCACCAGCAGAGTCGACAGAAGTTACACTGAAGCTTTCTTT; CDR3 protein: CATSRVDRSYTEAFF
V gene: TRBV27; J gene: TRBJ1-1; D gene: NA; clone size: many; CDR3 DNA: TGTGCCAGCAGTTCTGGAGGGGCGGACACTGAAGCTTTCTTT; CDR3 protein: CASSSGGADTEAFF
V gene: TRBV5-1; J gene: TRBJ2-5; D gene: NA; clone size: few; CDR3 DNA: TGCGCCAGCAGCTTGGTTGATCAAGGCGAGACCCAGTACTTC; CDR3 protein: CASSLVDQGETQYF
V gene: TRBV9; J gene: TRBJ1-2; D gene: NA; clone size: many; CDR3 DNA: TGTGCCAGCACCCTGGGCAGCTCCCCCTATGGCTACACCTTC; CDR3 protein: CASTLGSSPYGYTF
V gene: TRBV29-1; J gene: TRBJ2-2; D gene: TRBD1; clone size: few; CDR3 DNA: TGCAGCGGGACAGGGAACACCGGGGAGCTGTTTTTT; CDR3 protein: CSGTGNTGELFF
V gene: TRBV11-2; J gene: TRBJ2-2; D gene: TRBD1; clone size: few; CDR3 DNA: TGTGCCAGCAGCTTAGATCCGGGGACAGGGCTGAACACCGGGGAGCTGTTTTTT; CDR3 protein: CASSLDPGTGLNTGELFF
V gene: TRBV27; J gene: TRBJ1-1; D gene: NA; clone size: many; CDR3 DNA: TGTGCCAGCAGTTTATACGGACAGAGCACTGAAGCTTTCTTT; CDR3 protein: CASSLYGQSTEAFF
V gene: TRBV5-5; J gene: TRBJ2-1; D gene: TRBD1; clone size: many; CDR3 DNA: TGTGCCAGCAGCCCGGGACAGATTAGCTCCTACAATGAGCAGTTCTTC; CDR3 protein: CASSPGQISSYNEQFF
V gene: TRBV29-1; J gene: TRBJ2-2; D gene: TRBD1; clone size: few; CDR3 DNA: TGCAGCGTGACAGGGTCCGCCGGGGAGCTGTTTTTT; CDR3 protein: CSVTGSAGELFF
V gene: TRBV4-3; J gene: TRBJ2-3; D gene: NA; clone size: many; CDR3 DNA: TGCGCCAGCAGCCAAGGGACGAGGTCCACAGATACGCAGTATTTT; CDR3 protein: CASSQGTRSTDTQYF
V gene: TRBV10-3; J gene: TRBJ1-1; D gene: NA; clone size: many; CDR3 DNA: TGTGCCATCAGGGCCCTTATTGGTGGGGGGAACACTGAAGCTTTCTTT; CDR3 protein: CAIRALIGGGNTEAFF
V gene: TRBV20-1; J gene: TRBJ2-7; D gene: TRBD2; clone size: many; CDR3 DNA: TGCAGTGCCATTAACCGGGACTACCAATACGAGCAGTACTTC; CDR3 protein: CSAINRDYQYEQYF
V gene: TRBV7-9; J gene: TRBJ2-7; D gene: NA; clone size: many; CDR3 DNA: TGTGCCAGCAGCTTTGGAGGGGTTAGCTCCTACGAGCAGTACTTC; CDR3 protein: CASSFGGVSSYEQYF
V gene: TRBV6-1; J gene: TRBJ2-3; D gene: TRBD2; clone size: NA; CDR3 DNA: TGTGCCAGCACTCTTCTAGCGGGGGGCACAGATACGCAGTATTTT; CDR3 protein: CASTLLAGGTDTQYF
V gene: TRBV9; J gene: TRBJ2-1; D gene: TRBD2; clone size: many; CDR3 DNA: TGTGCCAGCAGCGTAGTACGGGGGGGGGACAATGAGCAGTTCTTC; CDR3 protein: CASSVVRGGDNEQFF
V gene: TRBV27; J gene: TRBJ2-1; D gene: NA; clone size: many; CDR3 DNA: TGTGCCAGCAGTTTCCCATGGGGTGAGCAGTTCTTC; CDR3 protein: CASSFPWGEQFF
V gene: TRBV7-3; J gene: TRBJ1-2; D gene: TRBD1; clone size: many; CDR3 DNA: TGTGCCAGCAGCTTAAGAGGGGACAGGGGTAACTATGGCTACACCTTC; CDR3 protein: CASSLRGDRGNYGYTF